The following is a TCR beta chain sequence with its context. Its specificity is unknown. This record comes from a study of T cells after yellow fever vaccination. The 5'RACE template-switching step produced TCR cDNA and added a universal primer site and UMIs. MiXCR, run by TCRdb on the 5' RACE reads, gives a single entry per CDR3 protein. The data hold about 160,000 distinct CDR3 sequences, with 6% to 7.5% observed a single time. Whole-study findings and limits: Compared with primary, the secondary response was weaker and peaked at day 5, not 15. Repertoires sorted by FACS could include abundant clonotypes that are contaminants from the bulk population.

The CDR3 runs to 13 residues. V lost 7 bases and J lost 0, with 10 bases in between. Germline values: CDR1 SGHNT, CDR2 YYREEE (reference sequence). The input for sequencing was CD4+ T cells sorted from PBMCs, taken less than 6 days after the first yellow fever vaccination. The V gene is TRBV5-4, the J gene TRBJ2-5; D is unclear. The TCR originated in a young man who received the YFV17D yellow fever vaccine. CDR3: CASAPRNQETQYF. CDR3 nucleotide sequence: TGTGCCAGCGCCCCCCGGAACCAAGAGACCCAGTACTTC.